This entry describes one TCR beta chain. The record originates from a study of shared clonotypes between healthy human individuals. In the study's own analysis: Filtering of immunoSEQ junctional sequences could not match full-length read filtering. The method was immunoSEQ multiplex PCR; TCRdb's version includes in-frame clones alone and lacks a portion of them. V, J and clone size are taken as reported in that table, and D and trimming were inferred from the DNA itself. This table has around 1,100,000 clones, 70% to 85% appearing once. This TCR came from a man aged 18 to 29 in good health. Some clones in this sample may be carry-over from other donors' samples. Sequenced: memory CD4+ T cells from PBMCs. Regarding subset: CD45RA-negative fraction.

CDR3 in amino acids: CASSLGWGGGYNNEQFF. CDR3 nucleotide sequence: TGTGCCAGCAGCTTAGGATGGGGAGGTGGATACAACAATGAGCAGTTCTTC. J is TRBJ2-1 and V is TRBV11-3; possible D gene TRBD2, 6 bases. The ends were cut back, 1 base at V and 5 bases at J, with 18 bases in the middle. CDR3 length: 17 residues. Germline-derived CDR1 and CDR2 are SGHNT and YENEEA.